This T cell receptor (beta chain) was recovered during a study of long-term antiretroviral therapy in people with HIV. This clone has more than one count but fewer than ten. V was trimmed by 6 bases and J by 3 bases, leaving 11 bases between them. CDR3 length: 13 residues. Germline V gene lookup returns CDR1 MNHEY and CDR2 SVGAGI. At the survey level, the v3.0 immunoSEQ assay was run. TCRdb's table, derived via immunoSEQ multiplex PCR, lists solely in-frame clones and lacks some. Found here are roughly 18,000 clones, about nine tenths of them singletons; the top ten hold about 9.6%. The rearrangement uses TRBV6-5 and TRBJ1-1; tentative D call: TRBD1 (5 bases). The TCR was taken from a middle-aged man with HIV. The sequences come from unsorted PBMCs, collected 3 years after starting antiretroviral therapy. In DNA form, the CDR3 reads TGTGCCAGCAGCCTAGGGACGGACACTGAAGCTTTCTTT. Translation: CASSLGTDTEAFF.